This entry lists 27 T cell receptor beta chains sequenced from one sample in a study of blood T cell repertoires in COVID-19. The repertoire was sequenced with immunoSEQ multiplex PCR; TCRdb's copy has only in-frame clones and lacks some. The top ten hold roughly 40% of the sample, which has approximately 68,000 clones, approximately 85% seen once. Sequencing was done on a sample of peripheral blood. The receptors come from an elderly woman with active or convalescent COVID-19.

The V call is TRBV7-2, the J call TRBJ1-5; D not certain. The CDR3 covers 14 residues. Trimming took 5 bases from V and 5 from J, leaving 13 bases between them. Per the germline V gene, CDR1 is SGHTA and CDR2 is FQGNSA. Here the CDR3 reads CASSPDTTHQPQHF. Written as DNA, the CDR3 is TGTGCCAGCAGCCCTGACACCACCCATCAGCCCCAGCATTTT. Based on the CDR3 plus reference TRBV7-2 and TRBJ1-5, the full variable domain is GAGVSQSPSNKVTEKGKDVELRCDPISGHTALYWYRQSLGQGLEFLIYFQGNSAPDKSGLPSDRFSAERTGGSVSTLTIQRTQQEDSAVYLCASSPDTTHQPQHFGDGTRLSIL.

The V gene is TRBV10-3, the J gene TRBJ1-6, with TRBD1 as a possible D gene (5 bases). Per germline, CDR1 ENHRY and CDR2 SYGVKD. The CDR3 is 14 amino acids. V shed 4 bases and J shed 14 bases, with 18 bases lying between them. DNA for the CDR3: TGTGCCATCAGTGGGACATCCTCCTCTGTGGCCCTCCACTTT. It specifies CAISGTSSSVALHF.

The rearrangement uses TRBV9 and TRBJ1-3; D ambiguous. The CDR3 runs to 16 residues. Per the germline V gene, CDR1 is SGDLS and CDR2 is YYNGEE. V lost 0 bases and J lost 3, with 13 bases in between. The DNA for the CDR3 is TGTGCCAGCAGCGTAGTTGCGGGGAGTGGTGGAAACACCATATATTTT. Encoded protein: CASSVVAGSGGNTIYF.

This clone has a single count. The chain is built from TRBV9 and TRBJ2-1; 10 bases are a match to TRBD2. Germline lookup yields CDR1 SGDLS and CDR2 YYNGEE. The CDR3 sequence is 16 residues long. V shed 4 bases, J shed 5 bases, and the junction held 9 bases outside the gene matches. The CDR3 DNA sequence: TGTGCCAGCAGCCACCCGCGGACTAGCGGAAACAATGAGCAGTTCTTC. This sequence encodes CASSHPRTSGNNEQFF.

The chain has TRBV10-3 and TRBJ2-7; perhaps TRBD2 as D (6 bases). V was clipped by 3 bases and J by 3 bases, with 15 bases between them. The CDR3 is made up of 15 amino acids. The V gene's germline CDR1 is ENHRY and CDR2 SYGVKD. CDR3 loop: CAISDPGDSGYEQYF. DNA of the CDR3: TGTGCCATCAGTGATCCGGGGGACTCCGGCTACGAGCAGTACTTC.

This chain uses TRBV19 with TRBJ2-5; 10 bases are a match to TRBD1. Germline CDR1 reads LNHDA; CDR2 reads SQIVND (reference sequence). The V and J ends lost 6 bases and 5 bases, in that order; junction bases with no gene match: 0. This CDR3 has 12 amino acids. CDR3 DNA: TGTGCCAGTAGGGACAGGGGGGAGACCCAGTACTTC. It codes for CASRDRGETQYF.

The CDR3 region is CASSSDGGAALIEQFF. For the CDR3, the DNA is TGTGCCAGCAGCTCCGACGGGGGGGCCGCTCTAATTGAGCAGTTCTTC. The gene calls are TRBV4-2 and TRBJ2-1; 8 nucleotides match TRBD2. Per germline, CDR1 LGHNA and CDR2 YNFKEQ. The length of the CDR3 is 16 residues. Trimming removed 5 bases from V and 9 bases from J; junction bases left unmatched: 15.

The rearrangement links TRBV3-1 (or the pseudogene TRBV3-2) to TRBJ2-3; TRBD2 agrees at 9 bases. The CDR3 is 15 residues long. V lost 5 bases to trimming and J lost 1 base; unmatched junction nucleotides: 4. Looked up from germline, CDR1 is LGHDT and CDR2 is YNNKEL (reference sequence). The CDR3 DNA reads TGTGCCAGCAGCAGAAGACTAGCGGGCACAGATACGCAGTATTTT. Protein: CASSRRLAGTDTQYF.

The rearrangement joins TRBV10-3 to TRBJ1-6; 8 bases align to TRBD1. The CDR3 contains 14 residues. Germline V gives CDR1 ENHRY, CDR2 SYGVKD. J gave up 7 bases and V 6 bases, and 5 bases lay outside the gene matches. CDR3 nucleotides: TGTGCCATCAGGGACAGGGACGGGAATTCACCCCTCCACTTT. This gives the protein CAIRDRDGNSPLHF.

The chain has TRBV5-4 and TRBJ1-4; D is perhaps TRBD1 (5 bases). Trimming pared 3 bases from V and 4 bases from J, leaving 16 bases between. Per germline, CDR1 SGHNT and CDR2 YYREEE (reference sequence). This CDR3 has 16 residues. The CDR3 is CASSSGLLSGNEKLFF. DNA of the CDR3: TGTGCCAGCAGCTCGGGACTCCTTTCGGGTAATGAAAAACTGTTTTTT.

The sample holds one count of this clone. The rearrangement uses TRBV10-2 and TRBJ2-4; no firm D call. V was cut by 7 bases and J by 7 bases, with 14 bases left in between. The CDR3 is 13 residues long. Germline assignment: CDR1 WSHSY and CDR2 SAAADI. The CDR3 reads CASTGYEFNIQYF. The DNA for the CDR3 is TGCGCCAGCACCGGGTACGAATTTAACATTCAGTACTTC.

The chain couples TRBV7-9 to TRBJ1-2; the match to TRBD1 covers 7 bases. Germline CDR1 is SEHNR and CDR2 is FQNEAQ (reference sequence). The CDR3 runs to 13 residues. V lost 4 bases and J lost 4; bases outside the gene matches: 3. The CDR3 is CASSSGDSYGYTF. The DNA of the CDR3 is TGTGCCAGCAGCTCAGGGGACAGCTATGGCTACACCTTC. The entire variable domain, with the rest obtained from reference TRBV7-9 and TRBJ1-2, is as follows: DTGVSQNPRHKITKRGQNVTFRCDPISEHNRLYWYRQTLGQGPEFLTYFQNEAQLEKSRLLSDRFSAERPKGSFSTLEIQRTEQGDSAMYLCASSSGDSYGYTFGSGTRLTVV.

This clone was observed once. V is TRBV10-3 and J is TRBJ1-6, with D perhaps matching TRBD1 (5 bases). Looked up from germline, CDR1 is ENHRY and CDR2 is SYGVKD. The CDR3 length is 14 residues. V gave up 3 bases and J gave up 7 bases, with 10 bases separating them. The DNA of the CDR3 is TGTGCCATCAGTGAAGGCAGGGAAAATTCACCCCTCCACTTT. It specifies CAISEGRENSPLHF.

The chain recombines TRBV5-1 with TRBJ2-3; 12 bases line up with TRBD2. The CDR3 has 16 amino acids. The junction had 7 bases not matched to a gene; V was cut back by 3 bases and J by 5 bases. The germline CDR1 and CDR2 sequences are SGHRS and YFSETQ. The CDR3 bases are TGCGCCAGCAGCTACCGACTAGCGGGGGCAGGAGATACGCAGTATTTT. Translated: CASSYRLAGAGDTQYF.

The CDR3 protein is CASSSGLWGANVLTF. For the CDR3, the DNA is TGTGCCAGCAGCTCCGGGTTGTGGGGGGCCAACGTCCTGACTTTC. The rearrangement joins TRBV6-5 to TRBJ2-6; D is unresolved. The CDR3 runs to 15 residues. Per the germline V gene, CDR1 is MNHEY and CDR2 is SVGAGI. V lost 6 bases, J lost 4 bases, and 13 bases lay in between.

The chain combines TRBV11-2 with TRBJ1-1; 9 bases agree with TRBD1. Germline-derived CDR1 and CDR2 are SGHAT and FQNNGV. The V segment lost 4 bases and the J segment 2 bases; nucleotides outside the gene matches: 8. The CDR3 sequence is 16 residues long. This CDR3 is CASSSLQGALNTEAFF. For the CDR3, the DNA is TGTGCCAGCAGCTCATTACAGGGGGCCCTTAACACTGAAGCTTTCTTT. The variable domain in full, completed from reference TRBV11-2 and TRBJ1-1, reads EAGVAQSPRYKIIEKRQSVAFWCNPISGHATLYWYQQILGQGPKLLIQFQNNGVVDDSQLPKDRFSAERLKGVDSTLKIQPAKLEDSAVYLCASSSLQGALNTEAFFGQGTRLTVV.

The rearrangement links TRBV5-1 to TRBJ1-1; the D gene is possibly TRBD1 (5 bases). The germline V gene encodes CDR1 SGHRS and CDR2 YFSETQ. Trimming took off 0 bases at V and 0 bases at J, with 12 bases between the two ends. This CDR3 contains 16 residues. The CDR3 nucleotides are TGCGCCAGCAGCTTGGCCAGTGACAGCATGAACACTGAAGCTTTCTTT. It yields the protein CASSLASDSMNTEAFF.

This chain connects TRBV4-3 to TRBJ1-5; no firm D call. Trimming left V 0 bases short and J 7 bases short, with 13 bases between. The CDR3 contains 15 residues. In germline, CDR1 is LGHNA, CDR2 YSLEER. CDR3 region: CASSQDWAGFQPQHF. Here the CDR3 DNA reads TGCGCCAGCAGCCAAGATTGGGCAGGTTTCCAGCCCCAGCATTTT.

The rearrangement joins TRBV6-2 or TRBV6-3 to TRBJ2-5; D gene ambiguous. V was cut by 3 bases and J by 6 bases, with 11 bases left in between. This CDR3 spans 13 amino acids. Germline CDR1 reads MNHEY; CDR2 reads SVGEGT. Written as DNA, the CDR3 is TGTGCCAGCAGTTATGGTGAGGAGAAGACCCAGTACTTC. It specifies CASSYGEEKTQYF.

The rearrangement joins TRBV6-1 to TRBJ1-5; D is perhaps TRBD1 (6 bases). The CDR3 runs to 17 residues. Germline V gene data show CDR1 as MNHNS and CDR2 as SASEGT. The V and J ends lost 2 bases and 4 bases respectively, with 18 bases between them. The CDR3 loop reads CASSELVARQGNQPQHF. CDR3 sequence (DNA): TGTGCCAGCAGTGAATTAGTTGCAAGGCAGGGGAATCAGCCCCAGCATTTT.

The J gene is TRBJ1-1, the V gene TRBV7-2, with 7 bases fitting TRBD1. The CDR3 contains 17 residues. CDR1 and CDR2 (germline): SGHTA, FQGNSA. V lost 2 bases, J lost 1 base, and 10 bases stayed unmatched. The chain's CDR3 is CASSLNWDRGSNTEAFF. The CDR3 DNA follows: TGTGCCAGCAGCTTAAATTGGGACAGAGGGTCGAACACTGAAGCTTTCTTT.

This clone was picked up one time. This chain connects TRBV10-3 to TRBJ1-1; TRBD1 might be the D (5 bases). From germline, CDR1 is ENHRY and CDR2 SYGVKD. This CDR3 is built from 11 residues. The V end was cut by 6 bases, the J end by 5 bases, with 7 bases between. The CDR3 nucleotides are TGTGCCATCAGCGGGGGGACTGAAGCTTTCTTT. Encoded protein: CAISGGTEAFF.

The chain joins TRBV5-1 to TRBJ2-7, with 7 bases lining up with TRBD1. The germline CDR1 and CDR2 sequences are SGHRS and YFSETQ. Trimming removed 1 base from V and 1 base from J; junction bases left unmatched: 5. The CDR3 is made up of 15 amino acids. In nucleotides, the CDR3 is TGCGCCAGCAGCTTGCAGGGGGACGCGTCCTACGAGCAGTACTTC. Its protein product is CASSLQGDASYEQYF.

The chain carries TRBV13 and TRBJ1-1, with 7 bases aligning to TRBD1. This CDR3 contains 15 residues. Losses at the gene ends were 4 bases for V and 1 base for J; bases not matched to a gene: 6. CDR1 is PRHDT, CDR2 FYEKMQ, per germline (reference sequence). CDR3 coding DNA: TGTGCCAGCAGCTACAGGGGCCAGGAGAACACTGAAGCTTTCTTT. Amino acid sequence: CASSYRGQENTEAFF.

The chain carries TRBV25-1 and TRBJ1-5; D gene uncertain. The germline V gene has CDR1 MGHDK and CDR2 SYGVNS. Trimming removed 4 bases at V and 4 bases at J, with 11 bases between. The CDR3 spans 14 residues. CDR3 loop: CASSGRHPNQPQHF. CDR3 sequence (DNA): TGTGCCAGCAGTGGGCGACACCCGAATCAGCCCCAGCATTTT. Full variable domain (rest looked up from reference TRBV25-1 and TRBJ1-5): EADIYQTPRYLVIGTGKKITLECSQTMGHDKMYWYQQDPGMELHLIHYSYGVNSTEKGDLSSESTVSRIRTEHFPLTLESARPSHTSQYLCASSGRHPNQPQHFGDGTRLSIL.

In its sample, this clone was seen many times. V and J are TRBV10-2 and TRBJ1-5, with D tentatively TRBD1 (6 bases). V lost 6 bases and J lost 6, with 12 bases in between. CDR3 length: 13 amino acids. Germline CDR1 WSHSY, CDR2 SAAADI. CDR3 coding DNA: TGCGCCAGCAGCTGGGGGCAAGGTCAGCCCCAGCATTTT. Protein: CASSWGQGQPQHF.

In its sample, this clone was seen once. This chain joins TRBV7-8 and TRBJ2-1, with D hard to call. With 1 base removed from V and 3 bases from J, the gap between germline ends came to 16 bases. This CDR3 has 17 amino acids. Germline loops: CDR1 SGHVS, CDR2 FQNEAQ. The CDR3 region is CASSLVIGGRYYNEQFF. CDR3 in DNA: TGTGCCAGCAGCTTAGTTATCGGCGGCAGATACTACAATGAGCAGTTCTTC.